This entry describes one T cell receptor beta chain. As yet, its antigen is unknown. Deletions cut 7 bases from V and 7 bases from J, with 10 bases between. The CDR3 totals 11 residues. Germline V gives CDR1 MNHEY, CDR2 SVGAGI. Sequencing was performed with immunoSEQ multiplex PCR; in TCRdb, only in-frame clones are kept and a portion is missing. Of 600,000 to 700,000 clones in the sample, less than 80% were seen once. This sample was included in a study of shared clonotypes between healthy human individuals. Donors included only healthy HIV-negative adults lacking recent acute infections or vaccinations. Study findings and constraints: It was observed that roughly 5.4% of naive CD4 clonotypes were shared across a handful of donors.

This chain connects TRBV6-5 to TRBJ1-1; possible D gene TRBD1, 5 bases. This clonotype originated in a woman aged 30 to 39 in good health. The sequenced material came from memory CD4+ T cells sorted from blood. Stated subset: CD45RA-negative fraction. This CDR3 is CASIGGGEAFF. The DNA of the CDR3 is TGTGCCAGCATCGGGGGAGGTGAAGCTTTCTTT.